This TCR beta chain was found in a study of blood T cell repertoires in COVID-19. Study-level background: The United States, Italy and Spain were the sources of the acute and convalescent COVID-19 samples.

Using immunoSEQ multiplex PCR, the repertoire was profiled, and TCRdb retains in-frame clones only, with some absent. The sample has about 270,000 clones, around 90% seen once. The CDR3 consists of 15 residues. Per the germline V gene, CDR1 is KGHDR and CDR2 is SFDVKD. With V trimmed by 2 bases and J by 6 bases, 5 bases remained unmatched. Sequencing input: PBMCs or T cells enriched from blood (not recorded which). The rearrangement uses TRBV24-1 and TRBJ2-3, with 9 bases aligning to TRBD2. The receptor was derived from a woman between 45 and 60 years old who had recovered from COVID-19. The CDR3 reads CATSDSLAGRDTQYF. DNA of the CDR3: TGTGCCACCAGTGATTCTCTAGCGGGACGGGATACGCAGTATTTT.